Listed below are T cell receptor beta chains from one sample, sequenced in a study of blood T cells in healthy people across ages. TCRdb reanalysed the 5' RACE reads using MiXCR and keeps one entry per CDR3 protein. The top ten clones hold about a fifth of a sample with around 900,000 distinct CDR3 sequences, roughly 51% of them seen once. The sequenced sample was blood. These receptors originate from a woman aged 55 to 70 in good health. Both conserved end residues are part of each CDR3. D genes are given only for firm matches. Where a row states a size, it is once, few, many or the class of an expanded clone; other rows omit it.

TRBJ2-7,TRBD2,many,TRBV18,CASSGTSGNTYEQYF,TGTGCCAGCTCGGGTACTAGCGGGAACACCTACGAGCAGTACTTC
TRBJ2-3,NA,NA,TRBV10-3,CAIGRRGGSINADTQYF,TGTGCCATCGGGAGGCGGGGTGGGAGTATTAATGCAGATACGCAGTATTTT
TRBJ2-7,NA,NA,TRBV25-1,CASTRSGQSYEQYF,TGTGCCAGCACAAGGTCCGGACAGAGCTACGAGCAGTACTTC
TRBJ2-3,NA,NA,TRBV12-3/TRBV12-4,CASSSRDLSTDTQYF,TGTGCCAGCAGTTCCCGGGACCTTAGCACAGATACGCAGTATTTT
TRBJ2-7,NA,NA,TRBV18,CASSPPGKAYEQYF,TGTGCCAGCTCACCGCCAGGGAAGGCCTACGAGCAGTACTTC
TRBJ2-3,TRBD2,NA,TRBV5-1,CASSAGLAIADTQYF,TGCGCCAGCAGCGCCGGACTAGCTATAGCAGATACGCAGTATTTT
TRBJ2-5,NA,NA,TRBV12-3/TRBV12-4,CASSLTGLQETQYF,TGTGCCAGCAGTTTAACAGGATTGCAAGAGACCCAGTACTTC
TRBJ2-7,TRBD1,few,TRBV11-2,CASSYRTGLIYEQYF,TGTGCCAGCAGCTATCGGACAGGGCTGATCTACGAGCAGTACTTC
TRBJ2-5,NA,NA,TRBV7-8,CASSPPKFLGKETQYF,TGTGCCAGCAGCCCTCCAAAGTTTTTGGGGAAGGAGACCCAGTACTTC
TRBJ2-1,NA,NA,TRBV3-1,CASSQGGITYNEQFF,TGTGCCAGCAGCCAAGGGGGAATTACCTACAATGAGCAGTTCTTC
TRBJ2-1,TRBD2,NA,TRBV20-1,CSASGVSGTFSYNEQFF,TGCAGTGCTAGTGGGGTGAGCGGGACCTTCTCCTACAATGAGCAGTTCTTC
TRBJ1-5,NA,few,TRBV27,CASSFRENSNQPQHF,TGTGCCAGCAGTTTTCGAGAGAATAGCAATCAGCCCCAGCATTTT
TRBJ2-3,NA,few,TRBV25-1,CASSYAGTDTQYF,TGTGCCAGCAGTTACGCTGGCACAGATACGCAGTATTTT
TRBJ2-1,TRBD1,NA,TRBV20-1,CSARLPGTGGNEQFF,TGCAGTGCTAGACTTCCCGGGACAGGGGGCAATGAGCAGTTCTTC
TRBJ2-1,NA,NA,TRBV20-1,CSASGTNPSDNEQFF,TGCAGTGCTTCCGGGACAAATCCTTCGGACAATGAGCAGTTCTTC
TRBJ2-4,TRBD2,NA,TRBV4-2,CASSLGGSRLEQYF,TGTGCCAGCAGCCTCGGCGGGAGCCGTTTGGAGCAGTACTTC
TRBJ2-7,NA,NA,TRBV5-5,CASSLGPGFAYEQYF,TGTGCCAGCAGCTTGGGGCCGGGGTTCGCGTACGAGCAGTACTTC
TRBJ1-5,NA,few,TRBV12-3/TRBV12-4,CASSQTVNQPQHF,TGTGCCAGCAGTCAGACAGTCAATCAGCCCCAGCATTTT
TRBJ2-6,TRBD1,NA,TRBV27,CAGSFWAPGTGGIGANVLTF,TGTGCCGGCAGTTTTTGGGCTCCCGGGACAGGGGGCATTGGGGCCAACGTCCTGACTTTC
TRBJ2-1,NA,NA,TRBV6-2/TRBV6-3,CASSPATPREQFF,TGTGCCAGCAGCCCCGCGACACCTCGTGAGCAGTTCTTC
TRBJ1-5,NA,NA,TRBV19,CASRIRSNQPQHF,TGTGCCAGCCGCATCAGGAGCAATCAGCCCCAGCATTTT
TRBJ2-5,TRBD1,NA,TRBV27,CASTSRGGQETQYF,TGTGCCAGCACCTCGAGAGGGGGCCAGGAGACCCAGTACTTC